This T cell receptor beta chain was profiled in a study of blood T cell repertoires in COVID-19 (dated by TCRdb to 2019 to 2021). Regarding the research as a whole: Collaborator samples came from the United States, Italy and Spain and covered acute and convalescent phases of COVID-19. The material from the prospective study consisted of cDNA or gDNA derived from T cells, B-cell-depleted T cells, or PBMCs. Subjects who had been exposed to COVID-19, were actively infected with it, or had recovered from it provided the deeply sampled blood TCRbeta repertoires that made up the dataset. The repertoires were released in a freely available public database intended as a resource for research on the immune response to SARS-CoV-2. The samples were drawn from the first 160 participants of the ongoing ImmuneRACE study and from 950 to 1,500 subjects provided by 6 global collaborators. Nearly every sample came with metadata listing a de-identified subject ID, COVID-19 status, age in years and sex. HLA class I and class II types, where available, came from metadata supplied by the sample provider rather than from assay-based typing.

Sequences SEHNR (CDR1) and FQNEAQ (CDR2) are obtained from the germline V gene (reference sequence). The CDR3 covers 14 residues, taking in both the cysteine and the phenylalanine. Of all the DNA, just the CDR3 is kept, 42 bases in frame from base 1. Trimming takes 1 base from V and 3 bases from J, and the germline ends sit 7 bases apart. General study outcomes and caveats: The amount of clinical and demographic metadata varied by source and participant and was provided uncurated.

With regard to this clone: The antigen it binds to is not known. Base qualities were left out, and no much larger clone turns up one base away.

In Seattle, one collaborating source enrolled patients while the infection was active and tracked those patients longitudinally over the course of disease. Collaborating institutions collected whole blood in K2EDTA tubes following their own protocols. For TCRbeta analysis, collaborators shipped samples in one of three forms: frozen whole blood, isolated PBMCs, or DNA extracted from either of those sample types. The immunoSEQ Assay, a bias-controlled multiplex PCR, was used to amplify TCRbeta CDR3 regions from genomic DNA. As for how the authors treated the data: Within the assay, amplification of reference gene primers was used to estimate how many nucleated cells each sample contained. To quantify the absolute abundance of each unique TCRbeta CDR3 rearrangement, sequence reads were collapsed and filtered. For each sample, productive Simpson clonality was calculated as the square root of Simpson's diversity index over productive rearrangements. TCRdb stores this immuneACCESS table with in-frame sequences only. Part of the clones is absent; in the studies checked, under half of the shortfall reflects unresolved V genes, and no reason is known for the rest. The DNA was the basis for D and trimming; V, J and clone size are from that table. The sample table holds approximately 250,000 clones, of which 65% to 90% were seen once. The top ten hold 13% of the sample.

The sequencing input was peripheral blood. The chain is assembled from TRBV7-9 and TRBJ2-1; no D segment can be confidently identified. The sequence derives from an older woman with COVID-19, enrolled during active disease. The CDR3 region: CASSLERGYNEQFF. The sequence in DNA is TGTGCCAGCAGCTTAGAGAGAGGCTACAATGAGCAGTTCTTC.